The 18 T cell receptor beta chains given below trace back to one sample, sequenced in a study of blood T cell repertoires in COVID-19. Measured with immunoSEQ multiplex PCR; TCRdb has only the in-frame clones, and not every one. In the table there are some 180,000 clones, around nine tenths of which are singletons. The sample taken for sequencing was peripheral blood. The receptor source for this set is a man in his fifties or sixties with acute or convalescent COVID-19.

This sequence joins TRBV6-1 and TRBJ2-2; 12 nucleotides agree with TRBD2. V trimming: 3 bases; J trimming: 0 bases; junction bases outside the gene matches: 5. The length of the CDR3 is 18 residues. CDR1 and CDR2 (germline): MNHNS, SASEGT. CDR3 amino acids: CASSDGLAGITNTGELFF. The CDR3 bases are TGTGCCAGCAGTGACGGACTAGCGGGGATAACGAACACCGGGGAGCTGTTTTTT.

The rearrangement links TRBV6-5 to TRBJ2-7; 8 nucleotides align to TRBD2. The CDR3 sequence is 14 residues long. The trim removed 7 bases at V and 6 bases at J, leaving 11 bases unmatched. Germline lookup yields CDR1 MNHEY and CDR2 SVGAGI. The CDR3 reads CASTPGFSGIEQYF. CDR3 in DNA: TGTGCCAGCACCCCTGGTTTTAGCGGGATCGAGCAGTACTTC.

This chain joins TRBV5-4 and TRBJ2-7; 8 nucleotides align to TRBD1. Germline V gene data show CDR1 as SGHNT and CDR2 as YYREEE (reference sequence). The trim removed 1 base at V and 5 bases at J, leaving 8 bases unmatched. This CDR3 comprises 15 residues. The CDR3 reads CASSLLPGGRNEQYF. The DNA of the CDR3 is TGTGCCAGCAGCTTGCTGCCAGGGGGCAGGAACGAGCAGTACTTC.

The chain uses TRBV5-1 and TRBJ2-3; weak D call: TRBD2 (6 bases). The germline CDR1 and CDR2 sequences are SGHRS and YFSETQ. CDR3 size: 16 residues. Trimming left V 0 bases short and J 0 bases short, with 11 bases between. CDR3 sequence reads: CASSLVGRQSTDTQYF. The CDR3 DNA follows: TGCGCCAGCAGCTTGGTAGGGAGGCAGAGCACAGATACGCAGTATTTT.

This chain links TRBV6-5 with TRBJ2-7; 10 bases line up with TRBD2. The ends lost 5 bases at V and 6 bases at J; junction bases unmatched: 10. The CDR3 runs 15 residues. CDR1 and CDR2 from the germline V gene are MNHEY and SVGAGI. DNA of the CDR3: TGTGCCAGCAGTCCGTCCTCTAGCGGGAGATTCGAGCAGTACTTC. This gives the protein CASSPSSSGRFEQYF.

The V call is TRBV15, the J call TRBJ2-5; 10 nucleotides align to TRBD2. V lost 3 bases and J lost 7; bases outside the gene matches: 11. This CDR3 has 16 amino acids. The germline gives CDR1 LNHNV, CDR2 YYDKDF (reference sequence). The CDR3 DNA is TGTGCCACCAGCAGGCGCCTTGGACTAGCGGCTCGGACCCAGTACTTC. It encodes CATSRRLGLAARTQYF. The full variable domain, completed using reference TRBV15 and TRBJ2-5, is DAMVIQNPRYQVTQFGKPVTLSCSQTLNHNVMYWYQQKSSQAPKLLFHYYDKDFNNEADTPDNFQSRRPNTSFCFLDIRSPGLGDTAMYLCATSRRLGLAARTQYFGPGTRLLVL.

The chain carries TRBV5-4 and TRBJ1-4; D might be TRBD1 (5 bases). Trimming removed 2 bases from V and 5 bases from J, with 16 bases in between. CDR3 length: 16 residues. The germline CDR1 and CDR2 sequences are SGHNT and YYREEE (reference sequence). The CDR3 reads CASSLDLRGGNEKLFF. CDR3 DNA: TGTGCCAGCAGCTTAGATCTGAGGGGAGGGAATGAAAAACTGTTTTTT.

This chain uses TRBV28 with TRBJ2-7; D perhaps matches TRBD2 (6 bases). With 3 bases removed from V and 5 bases from J, the gap between germline ends came to 8 bases. CDR3 length: 12 residues. CDR1 MDHEN and CDR2 SYDVKM come from the germline V gene. In DNA form, the CDR3 reads TGTGCCAGCAGTTTCAGGAGGGACGAGCAGTACTTC. It encodes CASSFRRDEQYF.

This chain connects TRBV6-5 to TRBJ2-1, with 8 positions matching TRBD1. Germline loops: CDR1 MNHEY, CDR2 SVGAGI. This CDR3 is built from 15 residues. The J segment lost 6 bases and the V segment lost 8 bases, leaving 12 bases of the junction unmatched. The CDR3 here is CASPNDQGARNEQFF. CDR3 sequence (DNA): TGTGCCAGCCCCAATGACCAGGGGGCGCGCAATGAGCAGTTCTTC.

This clone was detected only once. J is TRBJ2-6 and V is TRBV21-1; the tabulated D call, TRBD1, remains unverified against the DNA. TRBV21-1 is designated a pseudogene. CDR3 length: 20 amino acids. CDR3 amino acids: CASSKQTRGQGGAGANVLTF. The CDR3 bases are TGTGCCAGCAGCAAACAGACGAGGGGACAGGGGGGCGCTGGGGCCAACGTCCTGACTTTC.

The chain uses TRBV7-3 and TRBJ2-7; a weak D match, TRBD1 (6 bases). Germline CDR1 SGHTA, CDR2 FQGTGA. Trimming removed 5 bases at V and 6 bases at J, with 20 bases between. CDR3 length: 15 amino acids. The CDR3: CASSPLRDKAPEQYV. The CDR3 DNA reads as TGTGCCAGCAGCCCCCTCCGGGACAAGGCTCCCGAGCAGTACGTC.

The chain uses TRBV28 and TRBJ1-2; D uncertain. The V gene lost 5 bases and the J gene lost 7 bases, with 17 bases spanning the gap. The CDR3 is 14 amino acids. Germline V CDR1 and CDR2: MDHEN, SYDVKM. The DNA of the CDR3 is TGTGCCAGCAGTCCCACAAAAACCCCCCGTGGCTACACCTTC. The encoded protein is CASSPTKTPRGYTF.

The chain joins TRBV6-5 to TRBJ1-5; no clear D. Looked up from germline, CDR1 is MNHEY and CDR2 is SVGAGI. Trimming took 6 bases from V and 0 from J, leaving 9 bases between them. The CDR3 totals 14 residues. The CDR3 loop reads CASSIYSSNQPQHF. As DNA, the CDR3 is TGTGCCAGCAGCATTTACAGTAGCAATCAGCCCCAGCATTTT.

This chain connects TRBV27 to TRBJ1-5; D perhaps matches TRBD1 (6 bases). With 7 bases removed from V and 7 bases from J, the gap between germline ends came to 17 bases. Germline-derived CDR1 and CDR2 are MNHEY and SMNVEV (reference sequence). The CDR3 loop spans 14 amino acids. In nucleotides, the CDR3 is TGTGCCAGCAATCCCCGGGGGGGCCGACAGCCCCAGCATTTT. Translated: CASNPRGGRQPQHF.

The genes are TRBV2 and TRBJ1-1, with D perhaps TRBD1 (5 bases). Trimming took off 6 bases at V and 5 bases at J, with 10 bases between the two ends. The CDR3 has 12 residues. Germline assignment: CDR1 SNHLY and CDR2 FYNNEI. CDR3 DNA sequence: TGTGCCAGCAGCACCAGGGTGACTGAAGCTTTCTTT. Its protein is CASSTRVTEAFF.

CDR3 nucleotide sequence: TGTGCCAGCAGCTTAGTAAGGACTAGCGGGAGATCAGATACGCAGTATTTT. Its translation is CASSLVRTSGRSDTQYF. J is TRBJ2-3 and V is TRBV7-8, with TRBD2 matching 13 bases. V gave up 1 base and J gave up 4 bases; unmatched junction bases: 5. Germline V gene sequence: CDR1 SGHVS, CDR2 FQNEAQ. The CDR3 totals 17 residues.

This clone was seen once. This sequence joins TRBV6-5 and TRBJ2-1; 7 bases agree with TRBD2. Trimming cost V 7 bases and J 4 bases; bases outside gene matches: 4. Germline CDR1 is MNHEY and CDR2 is SVGAGI. The CDR3 sequence is 13 residues long. The CDR3: CASTAGFYNEQFF. Here the CDR3 DNA reads TGTGCCAGCACAGCGGGATTTTACAATGAGCAGTTCTTC.

About this clone: Other DNA sequences from this sample encode an identical CDR3 as well. This rearrangement joins TRBV6-5 to TRBJ1-1, with D perhaps matching TRBD1 (6 bases). The ends were cut back, 6 bases at V and 0 bases at J, with 8 bases in the middle. This CDR3 has 13 amino acids. CDR1 is MNHEY and CDR2 is SVGAGI in the germline V gene. CDR3 region: CASRRQVNTEAFF. CDR3 coding DNA: TGTGCCAGCAGGAGACAGGTGAACACTGAAGCTTTCTTT.